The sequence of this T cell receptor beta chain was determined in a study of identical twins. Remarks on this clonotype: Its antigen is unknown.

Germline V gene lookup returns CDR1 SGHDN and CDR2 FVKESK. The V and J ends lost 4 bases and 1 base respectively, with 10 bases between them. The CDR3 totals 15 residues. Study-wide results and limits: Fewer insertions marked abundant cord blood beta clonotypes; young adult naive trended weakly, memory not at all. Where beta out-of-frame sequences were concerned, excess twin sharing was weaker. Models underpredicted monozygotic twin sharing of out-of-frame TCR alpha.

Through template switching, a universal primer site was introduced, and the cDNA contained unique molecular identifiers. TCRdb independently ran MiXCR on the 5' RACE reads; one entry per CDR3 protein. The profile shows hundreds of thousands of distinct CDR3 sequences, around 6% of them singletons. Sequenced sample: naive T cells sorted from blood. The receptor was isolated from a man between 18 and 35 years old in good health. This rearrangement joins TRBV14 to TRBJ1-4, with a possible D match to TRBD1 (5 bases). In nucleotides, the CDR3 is TGTGCCAGCAGCCTGGGGCGCAGAACTAATGAAAAACTGTTTTTT. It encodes CASSLGRRTNEKLFF.